The 20 T cell receptor beta chains below all came from one sample that was sequenced in a study of T cells in Graves' hyperthyroidism and ophthalmopathy. RNA transcripts yielded amplified TCR beta CDR3 regions. Researchers ran a first-round RT-PCR on the TCR CDR3 using the HTBI primer set. TCRdb passed the multiplex PCR reads through MiXCR, listing each CDR3 protein once. The sample holds about 560,000 distinct CDR3 sequences; about 43% are singletons and the top ten take 8.2%. Sequencing used peripheral blood or thyroid tissue (not recorded which). These receptors all come from a woman between 18 and 30 years old with Graves' hyperthyroidism.

As regards this clonotype: The junction departs from the called germline gene at one end, perhaps through a read error. This chain uses TRBV10-3 with TRBJ1-5; D remains unclear. Germline V gene data show CDR1 as ENHRY and CDR2 as SYGVKD. This CDR3 has 13 amino acids. The CDR3 nucleotides are TGTGCCATCAGTGGGTCTAGCAATCAGTCCCAGCATTTT. Translation gives CAISGSSNQSQHF.

Comment on this clonotype: A read error is possible here, since a much larger clone lies one base away. The chain links TRBV4-1 to TRBJ1-2; possible D gene TRBD1, 5 bases. This CDR3 contains 14 residues. Germline CDR1 and CDR2: MGHRA and YSYEKL. CDR3 nucleotides: TGCGCCAGCAGCGAAGAGGGCAGGGCTGGTGGCTACACCTTC. Translating gives CASSEEGRAGGYTF.

The chain joins TRBV25-1 to TRBJ2-5; D gene unclear. Germline lookup yields CDR1 MGHDK and CDR2 SYGVNS. The V and J ends lost 3 bases and 2 bases respectively, with 10 bases between them. CDR3 length: 14 residues. CDR3 DNA: TGTGCCAGCAGTGATCATGTAAGACAAGAGACCCAGTACTTC. Translation: CASSDHVRQETQYF.

As to this clonotype: A read error may be the cause here, since a much bigger clone is one base away. This CDR3 is missing its conserved last phenylalanine or tryptophan, likely due to a read error. The V call is TRBV2, the J call TRBJ1-2; TRBD1 might be the D (5 bases). This CDR3 comprises 13 residues. Germline assignment: CDR1 SNHLY and CDR2 FYNNEI. Trimming took off 6 bases at V and 7 bases at J, with 15 bases between the two ends. CDR3 nucleotides: TGTGCCAGCAGGGGGACGGCCGGAGTTGGCTACACCCTC. Its protein is CASRGTAGVGYTL.

A remark on this clonotype: The junction departs from germline at one end; a sequencing error may be responsible. The chain links TRBV7-6 to TRBJ2-5, with a possible D match to TRBD2 (7 bases). The CDR3 extends over 14 amino acids. From germline, CDR1 is SGHVS and CDR2 FNYEAQ. The CDR3 loop is CASSTGTTEETQYF. DNA of the CDR3: TGCGCCAGCAGCACAGGGACTACTGAAGAGACCCAGTACTTC.

This clonotype was observed a few times. CDR3 region: CASSIGGLGHNYGYTF. In nucleotides, the CDR3 is TGTGCCAGTAGTATTGGGGGGCTAGGTCATAACTATGGCTACACCTTC. V usage is TRBV19 and J usage is TRBJ1-2, with a possible D match to TRBD1 (6 bases). The CDR3 totals 16 residues. With 3 bases removed from V and 1 base from J, the gap between germline ends came to 15 bases. Germline V CDR1 and CDR2: LNHDA, SQIVND (reference sequence).

V gene TRBV6-1 combines with J gene TRBJ2-7; D is possibly TRBD1 or TRBD2 (6 bases each). Trimming removed 8 bases at V and 1 base at J, with 15 bases between. The CDR3 length is 14 residues. CDR1 MNHNS and CDR2 SASEGT come from the germline V gene. The CDR3 DNA sequence: TGTGCCAGCTCGACTGGGGGGCAATCCTACGAGCAGTACTTC. Translation gives CASSTGGQSYEQYF.

About this clonotype itself: Given a much more abundant clone one base away, this may be a read error. The J gene is TRBJ1-1, the V gene TRBV11-1; D not certain. The V and J ends lost 6 bases and 9 bases respectively, with 11 bases between them. The germline V gene encodes CDR1 SGHAT and CDR2 FQDESV (reference sequence). The CDR3 is 11 amino acids. Here the CDR3 DNA reads TGTGCCAGCAGGCTCGCGAGTAAAGCTTTCTTT. Translation: CASRLASKAFF.

Remarks on this clonotype: The junction differs from germline at one of its ends, possibly a read error. V is TRBV15 and J is TRBJ1-6; weak D call: TRBD1 (6 bases). In germline, CDR1 is LNHNV, CDR2 YYDKDF (reference sequence). The CDR3 runs to 12 residues. The CDR3 DNA sequence: TGTGCCACCAGCCGAGAGGCAGGGGATCGGCACTTT. Translation: CATSREAGDRHF.

The chain employs TRBV29-1 and TRBJ1-2; TRBD1 might be the D (5 bases). Per germline, CDR1 SQVTM and CDR2 ANQGSEA. The CDR3 loop spans 15 amino acids. V lost 2 bases to trimming and J lost 5 bases, with 18 bases between them. Here the CDR3 DNA reads TGCAGCGTTGAACGCTACAGAGGGGCCAAGTATGGCTACACCTTC. Its translation is CSVERYRGAKYGYTF.

The chain employs TRBV2 and TRBJ2-5; TRBD2 might be the D (6 bases). Trimming left V 6 bases short and J 0 bases short, with 11 bases between. Germline CDR1 SNHLY, CDR2 FYNNEI. The CDR3 covers 14 residues. CDR3 amino acids: CASRLRDYQETQYF. CDR3 sequence (DNA): TGTGCCAGCAGGTTACGGGACTACCAAGAGACCCAGTACTTC.

The rearrangement links TRBV19 to TRBJ1-3; 8 positions match TRBD1. Trimming took 7 bases from V and 7 from J; bases not matched to a gene: 6. The CDR3 runs to 13 residues. The germline gives CDR1 LNHDA, CDR2 SQIVND (reference sequence). The CDR3 here is CASIRTGTNTIYF. CDR3 in DNA: TGTGCCAGTATTAGGACAGGGACGAACACCATATATTTT. The whole variable domain, remainder taken from reference TRBV19 and TRBJ1-3, is DGGITQSPKYLFRKEGQNVTLSCEQNLNHDAMYWYRQDPGQGLRLIYYSQIVNDFQKGDIAEGYSVSREKKESFPLTVTSAQKNPTAFYLCASIRTGTNTIYFGEGSWLTVV.

As for this clonotype: This may stem from a read error, because a much larger clone lies one nucleotide away. The genes are TRBV24-1 and TRBJ2-7; D possibly corresponds to TRBD2 (6 bases). The CDR3 length is 14 residues. From germline, CDR1 is KGHDR and CDR2 SFDVKD. Trimming stripped 0 bases from V and 8 bases from J, with 13 bases between. CDR3: CATSDLRGIDKQYF. CDR3 nucleotides: TGTGCCACCAGTGATTTGCGGGGGATAGACAAGCAGTACTTC.

This rearrangement joins TRBV7-2 to TRBJ2-5; D may correspond to TRBD1 or TRBD2 (6 bases each). The CDR3 consists of 14 residues. Germline V lookup: CDR1 SGHTA, CDR2 FQGNSA. Trimming removed 7 bases at V and 5 bases at J, with 17 bases between. CDR3 in amino acids: CASTQSGAGETQYF. The CDR3 DNA is TGTGCCAGCACCCAATCGGGGGCTGGTGAGACCCAGTACTTC.

This clonotype was seen only a few times. The chain has TRBV10-1 and TRBJ1-6; possible D gene TRBD1, 5 bases. Germline assignment: CDR1 WNHNN and CDR2 SYGVQD (reference sequence). V was cut by 9 bases and J by 10 bases, with 13 bases left in between. The length of the CDR3 is 12 residues. CDR3 nucleotides: TGCGCCAGGGGTTTGGGGGAATCACCCCTCCACTTT. Protein product: CARGLGESPLHF.

V is TRBV12-3 or TRBV12-4 and J is TRBJ1-4; 7 bases agree with TRBD1. The CDR3 is made up of 15 amino acids. The V gene end was trimmed by 2 bases and the J gene end by 7 bases; junction bases not matched to a gene: 7. The CDR3, as DNA: TGTGCCAGCAGTTTACCGACAGGGAGGGGTGAAAAACTGTTTTTT. It yields the protein CASSLPTGRGEKLFF.

In the case of this clonotype: This may be a read error, as it is one base from a much larger clone. The chain uses TRBV7-9 and TRBJ1-3; maybe TRBD1 (6 bases). Germline assignment: CDR1 SEHNR and CDR2 FQNEAQ (reference sequence). The CDR3 consists of 14 residues. The CDR3 sequence: CASSLGTVGNTTYF. CDR3 nucleotides: TGTGCCAGCAGCTTAGGGACAGTTGGAAACACCACATATTTT.

This clonotype was counted only a few times. The chain joins TRBV19 to TRBJ2-6; perhaps TRBD1 as D (6 bases). The CDR3 is made up of 15 amino acids. Germline V lookup: CDR1 LNHDA, CDR2 SQIVND (reference sequence). Between the trimmed V and J ends, which lost 4 bases and 4 bases, there was a span of 11 bases. The CDR3 coding sequence is TGTGCCAGTAGTACATCAGGGGCAGGGGCCAACGTCCTGACTTTC. It encodes CASSTSGAGANVLTF.

This clonotype was seen ten or more times. V is TRBV6-1 and J is TRBJ2-5; D unresolved. This CDR3 has 14 residues. Deletions cut 1 base from V and 4 bases from J, with 10 bases between. CDR1 is MNHNS, CDR2 SASEGT, per germline. The CDR3 sequence is CASSEGRRGETQYF. The CDR3 nucleotides read TGTGCCAGCAGTGAAGGGAGACGAGGAGAGACCCAGTACTTC.

This clonotype has more than one count but fewer than ten. V usage is TRBV7-9 and J usage is TRBJ2-2; TRBD2 might be the D (6 bases). Germline V gene data show CDR1 as SEHNR and CDR2 as FQNEAQ (reference sequence). The germline V and J ends were trimmed by 6 bases and 3 bases, with 14 bases remaining between them. This CDR3 is built from 15 residues. CDR3 sequence (DNA): TGTGCCAGCAGGGACCAGGGAGGAGACACCGGGGAGCTGTTTTTT. This gives the protein CASRDQGGDTGELFF.